The 8 T cell receptor beta chains below all came from one sample that was sequenced in a study of blood T cell repertoires in COVID-19 (dated by TCRdb to 2018 to 2020). Receptor libraries were prepared by the immunoSEQ multiplex PCR assay. TCRdb took this table from immuneACCESS and kept in-frame rearrangements with V and J called. Such tables lack part of the clones; where checked against another copy, unresolved V genes explain under half of the gap, and the rest is unexplained. The sample contains fewer than 150,000 clones, approximately 87% of them found a single time. The biggest ten clones account for 3.6% of the sample. What was sequenced was peripheral blood. All receptors come from a woman aged 55-69 years with acute or convalescent COVID-19.

J is TRBJ2-5 and V is TRBV7-3; D perhaps matches TRBD1 (5 bases). Germline CDR1 and CDR2: SGHTA and FQGTGA. V was cut by 1 base and J by 5 bases, with 14 bases left in between. The CDR3 is 15 amino acids. For the CDR3, the DNA is TGTGCCAGCAGCTTAATCCCAGGGCGCGAGGAGACCCAGTACTTC. Its translation: CASSLIPGREETQYF.

This chain uses TRBV3-1 (or the pseudogene TRBV3-2) with TRBJ2-7; 7 bases are shared with TRBD1. Trimming took 0 bases from V and 8 from J; bases not matched to a gene: 1. CDR3 length: 12 residues. The V gene's germline CDR1 is LGHDT and CDR2 YNNKEL (reference sequence). The CDR3, as DNA: TGTGCCAGCAGCCAAGAACAGGGGAAGCAGTACTTC. Translation gives CASSQEQGKQYF.

The chain carries TRBV12-3 or TRBV12-4 and TRBJ2-1, with a possible D match to TRBD2 (5 bases). Deletions cut 0 bases from V and 10 bases from J, with 7 bases between. This CDR3 is built from 12 residues. In nucleotides, the CDR3 is TGTGCCAGCAGTTTAGCCATAGCGGAGCAGTTCTTC. It yields the protein CASSLAIAEQFF.

The V call is TRBV27, the J call TRBJ1-5, with 8 positions matching TRBD1. The CDR3 length is 14 residues. J lost 3 bases, V lost 8 bases, and 6 bases had no gene match. CDR1 is MNHEY, CDR2 SMNVEV, per germline (reference sequence). CDR3 bases: TGTGCCAGCGGGGGGACAGGCTCCAATCAGCCCCAGCATTTT. Translated: CASGGTGSNQPQHF.

The V call is TRBV7-6, the J call TRBJ1-5; 7 bases fit TRBD1. The CDR3 extends over 14 amino acids. Germline V gene data show CDR1 as SGHVS and CDR2 as FNYEAQ. V was clipped by 4 bases and J by 7 bases; unmatched bases: 7. The CDR3 region is CASSSKQGQQPQHF. DNA of the CDR3: TGTGCCAGCAGCTCAAAACAGGGACAGCAGCCCCAGCATTTT.

Turning to this clone: This specimen includes other DNA sequences encoding the same CDR3. J is TRBJ1-1 and V is TRBV19; D gene unclear. From germline, CDR1 is LNHDA and CDR2 SQIVND (reference sequence). V was cut by 0 bases and J by 5 bases, with 10 bases left in between. The CDR3 has 14 residues. This chain's CDR3 is CASSIEGVGTEAFF. The DNA for the CDR3 is TGTGCCAGTAGTATAGAGGGAGTAGGGACTGAAGCTTTCTTT.

The chain joins TRBV6-5 to TRBJ2-1, with D possibly matching TRBD1 (5 bases). Germline V CDR1 and CDR2: MNHEY, SVGAGI. The CDR3 runs to 14 residues. Between the trimmed V and J ends, which lost 8 bases and 7 bases, there was a span of 18 bases. The CDR3 bases are TGTGCCAGCGGGGCGGCAAACATAGGAAATGAGCAGTTCTTC. Translation: CASGAANIGNEQFF.

The rearrangement joins TRBV18 to TRBJ2-5; D gene uncertain. The CDR3 is 12 amino acids. V gave up 3 bases and J gave up 5 bases, with 7 bases separating them. The germline gives CDR1 KGHSH, CDR2 LQKENI. The CDR3: CASSPVAETQYF. The CDR3, as DNA: TGTGCCAGCTCACCGGTGGCTGAGACCCAGTACTTC. Drawing the rest from reference TRBV18 and TRBJ2-5, the complete variable domain is NAGVMQNPRHLVRRRGQEARLRCSPMKGHSHVYWYRQLPEEGLKFMVYLQKENIIDESGMPKERFSAEFPKEGPSILRIQQVVRGDSAAYFCASSPVAETQYFGPGTRLLVL.